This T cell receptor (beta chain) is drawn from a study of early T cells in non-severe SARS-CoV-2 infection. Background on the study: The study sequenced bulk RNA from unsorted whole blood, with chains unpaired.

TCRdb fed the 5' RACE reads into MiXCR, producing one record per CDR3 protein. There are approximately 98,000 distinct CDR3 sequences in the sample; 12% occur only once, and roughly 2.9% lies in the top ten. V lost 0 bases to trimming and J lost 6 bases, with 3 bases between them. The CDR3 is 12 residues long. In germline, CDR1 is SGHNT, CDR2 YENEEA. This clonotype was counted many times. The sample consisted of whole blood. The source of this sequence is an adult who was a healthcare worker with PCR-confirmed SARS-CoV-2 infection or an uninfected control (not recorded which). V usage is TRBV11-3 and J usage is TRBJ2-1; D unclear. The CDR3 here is CASSLETNEQFF. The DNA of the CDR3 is TGTGCCAGCAGCTTAGAGACCAATGAGCAGTTCTTC.